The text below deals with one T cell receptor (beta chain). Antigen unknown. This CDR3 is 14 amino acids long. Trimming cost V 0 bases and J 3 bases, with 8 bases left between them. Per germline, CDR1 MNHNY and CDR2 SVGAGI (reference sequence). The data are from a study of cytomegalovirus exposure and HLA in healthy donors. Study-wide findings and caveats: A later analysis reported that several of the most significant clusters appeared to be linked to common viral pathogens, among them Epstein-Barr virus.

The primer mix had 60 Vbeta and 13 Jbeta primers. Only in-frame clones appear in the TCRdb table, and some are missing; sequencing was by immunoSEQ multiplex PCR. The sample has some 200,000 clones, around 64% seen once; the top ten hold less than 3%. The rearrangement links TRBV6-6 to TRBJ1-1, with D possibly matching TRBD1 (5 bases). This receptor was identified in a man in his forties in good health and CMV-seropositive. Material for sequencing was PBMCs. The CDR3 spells CASSYSDTYTEAFF. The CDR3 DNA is TGTGCCAGCAGTTACTCGGACACCTACACTGAAGCTTTCTTT.